This TCR beta chain appears in the sequencing data of a study of T cells in Graves' hyperthyroidism and ophthalmopathy. This clonotype was seen a few times. The V end lost 5 bases, the J end lost 2 bases, and 13 bases lay between the germline ends. The CDR3 contains 14 residues. Germline V gene lookup returns CDR1 SGHRS and CDR2 YFSETQ. Regions amplified from RNA transcripts were the TCR beta CDR3 regions. TCR CDR3 underwent first-round RT-PCR with the HTBI primer set. TCRdb independently ran MiXCR on the multiplex PCR reads; one entry per CDR3 protein. This table holds 800,000 or so distinct CDR3 sequences, around 38% found once.

This clonotype was sampled from a young man with Graves' hyperthyroidism. Specimen: blood. This sequence joins TRBV5-1 and TRBJ1-2; D gene uncertain. The CDR3 here is CASSSDSRNYGYTF. CDR3 bases: TGCGCCAGCAGTTCGGACTCACGAAACTATGGCTACACCTTC.